There are a few counts of the clone carrying this T cell receptor (beta chain). Its antigen is unidentified. In the library, individual cDNA molecules carried attached unique molecular identifiers. TCRdb recomputed calls from the 5' RACE reads with MiXCR, one row per CDR3 protein. The profile shows under 70,000 distinct CDR3 sequences, over 10% of them singletons. This entry is derived from a study of early T cells in non-severe SARS-CoV-2 infection. Across the whole study: The chains were unpaired, and the sequenced material was bulk RNA from unsorted whole blood.

Study-wide results and limits: VDJdb matches were skewed toward anti-spike CD8 T cell responses.

The CDR3 covers 14 residues. Germline trimming cut 3 bases from V and 5 bases from J; bases unmatched to any gene: 3. Germline CDR1 is SGHRS and CDR2 is YFSETQ. The clonotype originates from an adult who was a healthcare worker with PCR-confirmed SARS-CoV-2 infection or an uninfected control (not recorded which). The chain combines TRBV5-1 with TRBJ2-2; 8 bases align to TRBD1. Sample: whole blood. The CDR3 DNA reads as TGCGCCAGCAGCTCCCAGGGGGCTACCGGGGAGCTGTTTTTT. It yields the protein CASSSQGATGELFF.